This T cell receptor beta chain was documented in a study of T-cell memory formation after mild COVID-19. From 5'RACE with constant-segment primers came TCR alpha and TCR beta cDNA libraries that carried sample barcodes and UMIs. TCRdb recomputed calls from the 5' RACE reads with MiXCR, one row per CDR3 protein. The sample records 300,000 to 400,000 distinct CDR3 sequences, over 20% being singletons. The CDR3 extends over 12 amino acids. The V gene end was trimmed by 9 bases and the J gene end by 4 bases; junction bases not matched to a gene: 5. From germline, CDR1 is SNHLY and CDR2 FYNNEI. Overall study results and limits: Researchers could not confirm that second-wave clones peaking on day 37 targeted SARS-CoV-2.

This clonotype was counted ten times or more. Its antigen is still unknown. The material sequenced was PBMCs or a T cell subset sorted from them (not recorded which). The J gene is TRBJ1-1, the V gene TRBV2; 7 nucleotides align to TRBD1. This clonotype was sampled from an adult woman who had mild COVID-19 (a few samples of this study predate the infection). Cell type and time point are not known. As DNA, the CDR3 is TGTGCCAGTGACCGGGACAGCACTGAAGCTTTCTTT. It is translated as CASDRDSTEAFF.